A single sample gave rise to the 15 T cell receptor beta chains below, sequenced in a study of identical twins. TCRdb reprocessed the 5' RACE reads via MiXCR and lists one record per CDR3 protein. The repertoire holds about 100,000 distinct CDR3 sequences, with 5.9% as singletons. The sample taken for sequencing was memory T cells sorted from blood. Receptors were obtained from a woman aged 45 to 65 in good health.

This clonotype has just a few counts. This chain joins TRBV25-1 and TRBJ1-2; D possibly corresponds to TRBD1 (6 bases). The CDR3 totals 15 residues. The ends were cut back, 4 bases at V and 3 bases at J, with 15 bases in the middle. Germline V CDR1 and CDR2: MGHDK, SYGVNS. CDR3 sequence (DNA): TGTGCCAGCAGTGGTACTCAAACAGGGTACTATGGCTACACCTTC. This sequence encodes CASSGTQTGYYGYTF.

This clonotype was counted between two and nine times. Here the CDR3 DNA reads TGTGCCAGCAGTCAAAGGGGGGGGGCAGGGAACACTGAAGCTTTCTTT. Translating it yields CASSQRGGAGNTEAFF. V gene TRBV7-3 combines with J gene TRBJ1-1; D might be TRBD1 (6 bases). The V and J ends lost 6 bases and 1 base respectively, with 18 bases between them. CDR3 length: 16 amino acids. The germline CDR1 and CDR2 sequences are SGHTA and FQGTGA.

This clonotype was detected ten times or more. The chain uses TRBV27 and TRBJ2-5, with D perhaps TRBD1 (7 bases). The CDR3 extends over 21 amino acids. Trimming left V 0 bases short and J 2 bases short, with 28 bases between. From germline, CDR1 is MNHEY and CDR2 SMNVEV (reference sequence). In nucleotides, the CDR3 is TGTGCCAGCAGTTTATCCCGGTTAGGGGGCCCAATCCCAGGGGGGCAAGAGACCCAGTACTTC. Translating gives CASSLSRLGGPIPGGQETQYF.

The V gene is TRBV19, the J gene TRBJ2-2; D call uncertain. The CDR3 runs to 12 residues. Germline assignment: CDR1 LNHDA and CDR2 SQIVND (reference sequence). Trimming shortened V by 9 bases and J by 4 bases, and 9 bases separated the two germline ends. CDR3 in amino acids: CASWGRTGELFF. CDR3 DNA: TGTGCCAGCTGGGGTCGCACCGGGGAGCTGTTTTTT.

V is TRBV6-5 and J is TRBJ2-7; D call uncertain. Germline V lookup: CDR1 MNHEY, CDR2 SVGAGI. The CDR3 spans 13 residues. The germline V and J ends were trimmed by 5 bases and 9 bases, with 17 bases remaining between them. For the CDR3, the DNA is TGTGCCAGCAGTCCGACGGAGCTCCCCCGGCAGTACTTC. Its translation: CASSPTELPRQYF.

This clonotype was observed at least ten times. This sequence joins TRBV29-1 and TRBJ2-7, with D unresolved. This CDR3 contains 14 residues. V was trimmed by 0 bases and J by 0 bases, leaving 9 bases between them. The germline V gene encodes CDR1 SQVTM and CDR2 ANQGSEA. CDR3 residues: CSVEDSPVSYEQYF. CDR3 bases: TGCAGCGTTGAAGACTCCCCGGTCTCCTACGAGCAGTACTTC.

This sequence joins TRBV6-1 and TRBJ2-7, with D maybe TRBD1 (6 bases). Germline V gene data show CDR1 as MNHNS and CDR2 as SASEGT. V lost 6 bases and J lost 3, with 18 bases in between. This CDR3 comprises 15 residues. CDR3 in DNA: TGTGCCAGCAGGCCACCGACAGGACCATTCTACGAGCAGTACGTC. Translation: CASRPPTGPFYEQYV.

The sample holds many counts of this clonotype. This chain connects TRBV18 to TRBJ1-5; D uncertain. V lost 6 bases, J lost 3 bases, and 9 bases lay in between. CDR3 size: 13 residues. Germline loops: CDR1 KGHSH, CDR2 LQKENI. CDR3 DNA: TGTGCCAGCTCCCAGGACCTCAATCAGCCCCAGCATTTT. Its protein product is CASSQDLNQPQHF.

This clonotype was observed at least ten times. The J gene is TRBJ1-2, the V gene TRBV20-1; D is unclear. V lost 3 bases to trimming and J lost 0 bases, with 5 bases between them. Germline loops: CDR1 DFQATT, CDR2 SNEGSKA (reference sequence). This CDR3 comprises 12 residues. DNA of the CDR3: TGCAGTGCTAGCGATGCTAACTATGGCTACACCTTC. This encodes CSASDANYGYTF.

The gene calls are TRBV5-1 and TRBJ2-1; D not resolved. Trimming took 1 base from V and 6 from J, leaving 8 bases between them. Germline V CDR1 and CDR2: SGHRS, YFSETQ. The length of the CDR3 is 13 residues. The CDR3 protein is CASSLLTGNEQFF. CDR3 bases: TGCGCCAGCAGCTTGTTAACGGGCAATGAGCAGTTCTTC.

This clonotype was counted ten times or more. The chain has TRBV3-1 and TRBJ1-1; no definite D call. CDR1 LGHDT and CDR2 YNNKEL come from the germline V gene (reference sequence). The CDR3 sequence is 13 residues long. V was trimmed by 3 bases and J by 1 base, leaving 6 bases between them. As DNA, the CDR3 is TGTGCCAGCAGCCACGAGGAGAACACTGAAGCTTTCTTT. Encoded protein: CASSHEENTEAFF.

In this sample, this clonotype turned up many times. This chain links TRBV29-1 with TRBJ2-5; D might be TRBD2 (6 bases). The CDR3 length is 12 residues. Trimming stripped 2 bases from V and 10 bases from J, with 14 bases between. Germline loops: CDR1 SQVTM, CDR2 ANQGSEA. Here the CDR3 DNA reads TGCAGCGTTGAATCGGGGAGGAGAGTCCAGTACTTC. This codes for CSVESGRRVQYF.

In its sample, this clonotype was seen many times. V gene TRBV5-1 combines with J gene TRBJ2-5; 7 nucleotides line up with TRBD2. V lost 0 bases to trimming and J lost 7 bases; unmatched junction nucleotides: 9. The CDR3 spans 15 residues. Germline V gives CDR1 SGHRS, CDR2 YFSETQ. CDR3 in amino acids: CASSLVGLGLATQYF. CDR3 DNA: TGCGCCAGCAGCTTGGTTGGACTAGGCTTAGCGACCCAGTACTTC.

This clonotype was observed at least ten times. The genes are TRBV7-8 and TRBJ2-1; weak D call: TRBD2 (6 bases). Trimming shortened V by 1 base and J by 7 bases, and 11 bases separated the two germline ends. Germline assignment: CDR1 SGHVS and CDR2 FQNEAQ. This CDR3 region has 14 residues. The CDR3 DNA sequence: TGTGCCAGCAGCTTAGGTGGGGGGTGGAATGAGCAGTTCTTC. It codes for CASSLGGGWNEQFF. The full variable domain, rest sourced from reference TRBV7-8 and TRBJ2-1, is GAGVSQSPRYKVAKRGQDVALRCDPISGHVSLFWYQQALGQGPEFLTYFQNEAQLDKSGLPSDRFFAERPEGSVSTLKIQRTQQEDSAVYLCASSLGGGWNEQFFGPGTRLTVL.

This clonotype was seen at least ten times. V usage is TRBV5-1 and J usage is TRBJ2-5; the match to TRBD1 covers 7 bases. The CDR3 extends over 14 amino acids. CDR1 and CDR2 (germline): SGHRS, YFSETQ. The ends lost 5 bases at V and 6 bases at J; junction bases unmatched: 10. The CDR3 DNA sequence: TGCGCCAGCAGGCCAGGGGGTGGCGTGCAGACCCAGTACTTC. This encodes CASRPGGGVQTQYF. The variable domain in full, completed from reference TRBV5-1 and TRBJ2-5, reads KAGVTQTPRYLIKTRGQQVTLSCSPISGHRSVSWYQQTPGQGLQFLFEYFSETQRNKGNFPGRFSGRQFSNSRSEMNVSTLELGDSALYLCASRPGGGVQTQYFGPGTRLLVL.